Shown below are 30 T cell receptor beta chains from a single sample sequenced in a study of blood T cells in healthy people across ages. Using a J-beta primer mix together with a sample-barcoded 5' primer, a second PCR was run for roughly 7 to 12 cycles. Via MiXCR, TCRdb re-called the 5' RACE reads, giving one row per CDR3 protein. The table records approximately 1.5 million distinct CDR3 sequences, about 45% of them present only once. The sequenced material came from blood. These receptors originate from a woman between 18 and 30 years old in good health.

On this clonotype itself: A read error may be the cause here, since a much bigger clone is one base away. The chain carries TRBV6-1 and TRBJ2-1; perhaps D is TRBD1 or TRBD2 (5 bases each). The DNA end is more similar to TRBJ2-7, so the J call may be wrong. Germline assignment: CDR1 MNHNS and CDR2 SASEGT. There are 15 residues in the CDR3. CDR3 sequence reads: CASSLEPGPYNEQYF. As DNA, the CDR3 is TGTGCCAGCAGTCTTGAGCCGGGGCCCTACAATGAGCAGTACTTC.

The chain has TRBV6-2 or TRBV6-3 and TRBJ2-3; TRBD1 might be the D (5 bases). With 6 bases removed from V and 4 bases from J, the gap between germline ends came to 26 bases. The CDR3 has 18 residues. Looked up from germline, CDR1 is MNHEY and CDR2 is SVGEGT. CDR3 loop: CASSSHLRQRSAADTQYF. DNA of the CDR3: TGTGCCAGCAGCAGCCACCTGAGACAGCGATCCGCTGCAGATACGCAGTATTTT.

V gene TRBV13 combines with J gene TRBJ2-3; a weak D match, TRBD2 (5 bases). From germline, CDR1 is PRHDT and CDR2 FYEKMQ (reference sequence). This CDR3 region has 13 residues. Trimming took 5 bases from V and 4 from J, leaving 10 bases between them. CDR3: CASSARESDTQYF. DNA of the CDR3: TGTGCCAGCAGCGCAAGGGAGTCAGATACGCAGTATTTT.

This chain connects TRBV20-1 to TRBJ2-1; 11 bases are shared with TRBD2. Germline V gene sequence: CDR1 DFQATT, CDR2 SNEGSKA (reference sequence). The V gene end was trimmed by 5 bases and the J gene end by 3 bases; junction bases not matched to a gene: 12. The CDR3 totals 17 residues. CDR3 region: CSAYTSSGTSGYNEQFF. CDR3 coding DNA: TGCAGTGCTTACACGAGTTCCGGGACTAGCGGCTACAATGAGCAGTTCTTC.

The gene calls are TRBV29-1 and TRBJ2-5; D could derive from TRBD1 or TRBD2 (6 bases each). Germline V gene data show CDR1 as SQVTM and CDR2 as ANQGSEA. V was clipped by 7 bases and J by 0 bases, with 15 bases between them. The CDR3 contains 14 residues. In DNA, the CDR3 is TGCAGCGGGGGGGCAGGGGCCAACCAAGAGACCCAGTACTTC. Amino acids: CSGGAGANQETQYF.

Concerning this clonotype: An end of the junction differs from the germline gene, which may be a read error. This chain links TRBV4-2 with TRBJ2-1, with 9 nucleotides matching TRBD1. The CDR3 contains 14 residues. Germline lookup yields CDR1 LGHNA and CDR2 YNFKEQ. CDR3 sequence: CDSSQGTGTDEQFF. As DNA, the CDR3 is TGTGACAGCAGCCAAGGGACAGGGACGGATGAGCAGTTCTTC.

The chain couples TRBV29-1 to TRBJ2-3; D remains unclear. V lost 4 bases to trimming and J lost 5 bases, with 16 bases between them. This CDR3 has 14 residues. The V gene's germline CDR1 is SQVTM and CDR2 ANQGSEA. DNA of the CDR3: TGCAGCGTTGCGCTAAGGGCACGGCGAGATACGCAGTATTTT. Translation gives CSVALRARRDTQYF.

This chain joins TRBV18 and TRBJ2-5; D remains unclear. This CDR3 comprises 16 residues. Deletions cut 6 bases from V and 5 bases from J, with 22 bases between. CDR1 is KGHSH, CDR2 LQKENI, per germline. CDR3 sequence: CASSRNFQNGRETQYF. The CDR3 bases are TGTGCCAGCTCCCGCAACTTTCAGAACGGTCGGGAGACCCAGTACTTC. Full variable domain (remainder filled in from reference TRBV18 and TRBJ2-5): NAGVMQNPRHLVRRRGQEARLRCSPMKGHSHVYWYRQLPEEGLKFMVYLQKENIIDESGMPKERFSAEFPKEGPSILRIQQVVRGDSAAYFCASSRNFQNGRETQYFGPGTRLLVL.

The chain employs TRBV29-1 and TRBJ2-5; D unresolved. CDR3 length equals 13 residues. Germline CDR1 and CDR2: SQVTM and ANQGSEA. V gave up 7 bases and J gave up 5 bases, with 17 bases separating them. The CDR3 sequence is CSALRPGRETQYF. DNA of the CDR3: TGCAGCGCTCTTCGTCCAGGTCGGGAGACCCAGTACTTC.

This clonotype was detected a few times. This rearrangement joins TRBV7-6 to TRBJ2-1; 7 nucleotides match TRBD2. CDR1 and CDR2 from the germline V gene are SGHVS and FNYEAQ. V shed 1 base and J 4 bases; nucleotides not matched to a gene: 7. CDR3 length equals 16 residues. CDR3 region: CASSLDTLADYNEQFF. The CDR3 nucleotides are TGTGCCAGCAGCTTAGATACGCTAGCGGATTACAATGAGCAGTTCTTC.

The chain joins TRBV20-1 to TRBJ2-7; no firm D call. The CDR3 spans 14 residues. Deletions cut 6 bases from V and 2 bases from J, with 17 bases between. CDR1 is DFQATT and CDR2 is SNEGSKA in the germline V gene (reference sequence). This CDR3 is CSARPAHLTYEQYF. The DNA for the CDR3 is TGCAGTGCCAGACCCGCCCACCTAACCTACGAGCAGTACTTC.

Note on this clonotype: One junction end disagrees with the germline gene, perhaps due to a read error. The chain has TRBV4-2 and TRBJ2-7; the match to TRBD1 covers 8 bases. CDR1 is LGHNA and CDR2 is YNFKEQ in the germline V gene. There are 16 residues in the CDR3. The CDR3 protein is CVSSQGDRGGKNEQYF. The CDR3 DNA follows: TGTGTCAGCAGCCAAGGAGACAGGGGCGGGAAAAACGAGCAGTACTTC.

This clonotype turned up a few times. The V and J genes are TRBV20-1 and TRBJ2-4, with TRBD1 matching 8 bases. V lost 4 bases and J lost 0; bases outside the gene matches: 2. This CDR3 region has 14 residues. Per germline, CDR1 DFQATT and CDR2 SNEGSKA (reference sequence). This CDR3 is CSATDRAAKNIQYF. The CDR3 DNA reads as TGCAGTGCTACGGACAGGGCAGCCAAAAACATTCAGTACTTC.

The chain couples TRBV4-1 to TRBJ2-2, with 12 bases identical to TRBD2. CDR3 length equals 16 residues. Germline V lookup: CDR1 MGHRA, CDR2 YSYEKL. J lost 5 bases, V lost 3 bases, and 4 bases had no gene match. The CDR3 is CASSHPGTSGTGELFF. CDR3 bases: TGCGCCAGCAGCCATCCCGGGACTAGCGGGACCGGGGAGCTGTTTTTT.

The CDR3 sequence is CASSEFKESGTLVLPTQYF. The CDR3 nucleotides read TGTGCCAGCAGTGAATTTAAGGAGAGCGGGACGCTCGTTCTCCCTACGCAGTATTTT. V usage is TRBV2 and J usage is TRBJ2-3; TRBD2 agrees at 7 bases. The CDR3 covers 19 residues. The ends lost 2 bases at V and 8 bases at J; junction bases unmatched: 22. Germline lookup yields CDR1 SNHLY and CDR2 FYNNEI.

V usage is TRBV7-9 and J usage is TRBJ2-3, with unresolved D. The CDR3 is 11 amino acids. V dropped 3 bases and J dropped 7 bases, with 5 bases sitting between them. Germline loops: CDR1 SEHNR, CDR2 FQNEAQ (reference sequence). The CDR3 nucleotides read TGTGCCAGCAGCTTTCTTTATACGCAGTATTTT. Protein product: CASSFLYTQYF.

This clonotype was seen more than once but under ten times. V is TRBV6-6 and J is TRBJ1-5, with D hard to call. CDR1 is MNHNY and CDR2 is SVGAGI in the germline V gene (reference sequence). The ends were cut back, 0 bases at V and 4 bases at J, with 13 bases in the middle. The CDR3 covers 16 residues. CDR3 protein: CASSYSETNSNQPQHF. The CDR3 DNA reads as TGTGCCAGCAGTTACTCTGAGACAAATTCAAATCAGCCCCAGCATTTT.

The chain is built from TRBV20-1 and TRBJ1-4; D is unclear. V lost 5 bases and J 4 bases, leaving 14 bases between the germline ends. The V gene's germline CDR1 is DFQATT and CDR2 SNEGSKA (reference sequence). The CDR3 consists of 14 residues. The chain's CDR3 is CSAPLGGLNEKLFF. The CDR3 bases are TGCAGTGCTCCGTTGGGTGGGCTTAATGAAAAACTGTTTTTT.

This rearrangement joins TRBV24-1 to TRBJ2-1; maybe TRBD1 (6 bases). The V end lost 3 bases, the J end lost 10 bases, and 15 bases lay between the germline ends. This CDR3 has 14 amino acids. In germline, CDR1 is KGHDR, CDR2 SFDVKD. CDR3 protein: CATSDTTNRDEQFF. The CDR3 DNA reads as TGTGCCACCAGTGATACCACGAACAGGGACGAGCAGTTCTTC.

The J gene is TRBJ2-6, the V gene TRBV11-2; D not certain. This CDR3 has 15 residues. Trimming removed 4 bases at V and 2 bases at J, with 9 bases between. Germline values: CDR1 SGHAT, CDR2 FQNNGV. The CDR3 spells CASSSGFPGANVLTF. The DNA for the CDR3 is TGTGCCAGCAGCTCGGGCTTTCCTGGGGCCAACGTCCTGACTTTC.

Details on this clonotype: The junction shows a germline mismatch at one end, possibly a read error. The chain has TRBV7-3 and TRBJ2-7; D may match TRBD1 or TRBD2 (6 bases each). The CDR3 length is 16 residues. Germline V gives CDR1 SGHTA, CDR2 FQGTGA. CDR3 residues: CASRLRGEISGNEQYF. Here the CDR3 DNA reads TGTGCCAGCAGATTAAGGGGGGAGATCTCCGGCAATGAGCAGTACTTC. Supplemented by reference TRBV7-3 and TRBJ2-7, the full variable domain reads GAGVSQTPSNKVTEKGKYVELRCDPISGHTALYWYRQSLGQGPEFLIYFQGTGAADDSGLPNDRFFAVRPEGSVSTLKIQRTERGDSAVYLCASRLRGEISGNEQYFGPGTRLTVT.

Only a few counts were recorded for this clonotype. The J gene is TRBJ2-7, the V gene TRBV13, with 10 bases identical to TRBD2. Trimming took 3 bases from V and 6 from J; bases not matched to a gene: 14. This CDR3 contains 17 residues. Per the germline V gene, CDR1 is PRHDT and CDR2 is FYEKMQ (reference sequence). The CDR3 region has the DNA TGTGCCAGCAGCTTCTCCAGTCTAGCGGGAGACGGTTCCGAGCAGTACTTC. Its translation is CASSFSSLAGDGSEQYF.

This clonotype has just a few counts. The V gene is TRBV7-2, the J gene TRBJ2-7; D not resolved. Near its end, the DNA agrees better with TRBJ2-5, so the J call may be wrong. The CDR3 is 15 residues long. Germline V CDR1 and CDR2: SGHTA, FQGNSA. DNA of the CDR3: TGTGCCAGCAGCTTACAGTCTGTCGGTCAAGAGACCCAGTACTTC. This sequence encodes CASSLQSVGQETQYF.

V is TRBV7-9 and J is TRBJ2-7; tentatively, D is TRBD2 (5 bases). V gave up 1 base and J gave up 5 bases, with 9 bases separating them. Germline values: CDR1 SEHNR, CDR2 FQNEAQ (reference sequence). The CDR3 totals 13 residues. The CDR3 here is CASSLVSSNEQYF. In DNA, the CDR3 is TGTGCCAGCAGCTTAGTATCTAGCAACGAGCAGTACTTC.

In its sample, this clonotype was seen many times. The CDR3 spells CASSLYGYNEQFF. The CDR3 nucleotides are TGTGCCAGCAGCTTATATGGGTACAATGAGCAGTTCTTC. The rearrangement links TRBV13 to TRBJ2-1, with D unresolved. CDR3 length equals 13 residues. Trimming took off 2 bases at V and 4 bases at J, with 6 bases between the two ends. Germline V gene data show CDR1 as PRHDT and CDR2 as FYEKMQ (reference sequence).

The chain is built from TRBV4-3 and TRBJ1-1; 9 nucleotides match TRBD1. The germline gives CDR1 LGHNA, CDR2 YSLEER. V gave up 3 bases and J gave up 6 bases; unmatched junction bases: 5. The CDR3 spans 14 residues. The CDR3 reads CASSQGQGRAEAFF. The CDR3 DNA sequence: TGCGCCAGCAGCCAGGGACAGGGTAGGGCTGAAGCTTTCTTT.

J is TRBJ2-1 and V is TRBV18; D is undetermined. Per the germline V gene, CDR1 is KGHSH and CDR2 is LQKENI. CDR3 length: 13 amino acids. The ends were cut back, 3 bases at V and 5 bases at J, with 8 bases in the middle. CDR3 loop: CASSPRINNEQFF. The CDR3 DNA follows: TGTGCCAGCTCACCGCGAATTAACAATGAGCAGTTCTTC.

The rearrangement uses TRBV4-3 and TRBJ2-7; unclear D gene. The CDR3 consists of 16 residues. CDR1 and CDR2 from the germline V gene are LGHNA and YSLEER. V shed 4 bases and J shed 0 bases, with 16 bases lying between them. CDR3 residues: CASSRTPAPSSYEQYF. As DNA, the CDR3 is TGCGCCAGCAGCCGAACCCCGGCGCCTAGCTCCTACGAGCAGTACTTC.

The chain recombines TRBV20-1 with TRBJ2-7; no reliable D call. Germline loops: CDR1 DFQATT, CDR2 SNEGSKA (reference sequence). Trimming took 5 bases from V and 6 from J, leaving 11 bases between them. The CDR3 runs 11 residues. The CDR3: CSAPKSPEQYF. Here the CDR3 DNA reads TGCAGTGCTCCCAAGAGCCCCGAGCAGTACTTC.

The table lists this clonotype with a few counts. The chain carries TRBV7-9 and TRBJ1-6; maybe TRBD1 (6 bases). The CDR3 covers 14 residues. CDR1 and CDR2 from the germline V gene are SEHNR and FQNEAQ (reference sequence). V lost 4 bases to trimming and J lost 9 bases, with 13 bases between them. Written as DNA, the CDR3 is TGTGCCAGCAGCTCAGTGACAGGACTTTCACCCCTCCACTTT. Amino acid sequence: CASSSVTGLSPLHF.